Below, 28 T cell receptor beta chains from the same sample are listed, as sequenced in a study of shared clonotypes between healthy human individuals. TCRdb's copy holds only in-frame clones and misses some; the assay was immunoSEQ multiplex PCR. The table lists under 300,000 clones, under 80% of them singletons. The sequencing input was memory CD4+ T cells sorted from blood. Subset described: CD45RA-negative fraction. The receptor source for this set is a man aged 25-40 years in good health.

The chain employs TRBV6-5 and TRBJ2-7; D possibly matches TRBD1 or TRBD2 (5 bases each). CDR3 size: 15 residues. From germline, CDR1 is MNHEY and CDR2 SVGAGI. Trimming stripped 6 bases from V and 7 bases from J, with 22 bases between. The CDR3 bases are TGTGCCAGCAGAACCTACGGGACGGTGGCTGGGGAGCAGTACTTC. Translating gives CASRTYGTVAGEQYF.

The V gene is TRBV5-6, the J gene TRBJ2-3, with 10 nucleotides matching TRBD2. Germline V gene lookup returns CDR1 SGHDT and CDR2 YYEEEE. The length of the CDR3 is 16 residues. Trimming at V came to 7 bases and at J to 1 base, leaving 9 bases not matched to a gene. The DNA of the CDR3 is TGTGCCAGCGAGATTTTAGCGGGAGGTCGCACAGATACGCAGTATTTT. This gives the protein CASEILAGGRTDTQYF.

This chain connects TRBV7-3 to TRBJ2-5; D is undetermined. CDR3 size: 13 residues. Germline assignment: CDR1 SGHTA and CDR2 FQGTGA. The V end was cut by 2 bases, the J end by 2 bases, with 6 bases between. CDR3 region: CASSLLAQETQYF. In nucleotides, the CDR3 is TGTGCCAGCAGCTTACTCGCACAAGAGACCCAGTACTTC. The full variable domain, in which reference TRBV7-3 and TRBJ2-5 provide the parts outside the CDR3, is GAGVSQTPSNKVTEKGKYVELRCDPISGHTALYWYRQSLGQGPEFLIYFQGTGAADDSGLPNDRFFAVRPEGSVSTLKIQRTERGDSAVYLCASSLLAQETQYFGPGTRLLVL.

The chain couples TRBV5-1 to TRBJ2-5; D is perhaps TRBD1 (5 bases). Germline-derived CDR1 and CDR2 are SGHRS and YFSETQ. The CDR3 covers 13 residues. The germline V and J ends were trimmed by 0 bases and 5 bases, with 8 bases remaining between them. CDR3 sequence (DNA): TGCGCCAGCAGCTTGGAGGGGTCCGAGACCCAGTACTTC. It specifies CASSLEGSETQYF.

The rearrangement links TRBV28 to TRBJ1-5; unclear D gene. The CDR3 is 16 amino acids. Trimming removed 6 bases at V and 7 bases at J, with 22 bases between. Per the germline V gene, CDR1 is MDHEN and CDR2 is SYDVKM. DNA for the CDR3: TGTGCCAGCAGCCCATTCTCGCCGGCAAAAAGGCAGCCCCAGCATTTT. This translates into CASSPFSPAKRQPQHF.

This chain links TRBV20-1 with TRBJ1-2; D remains unclear. Germline V lookup: CDR1 DFQATT, CDR2 SNEGSKA (reference sequence). The CDR3 has 11 amino acids. V was cut by 7 bases and J by 4 bases, with 10 bases left in between. CDR3 protein: CSGREGYGYTF. As DNA, the CDR3 is TGCAGTGGTAGGGAAGGCTATGGCTACACCTTC.

The CDR3 reads CSARDHPGWYF. CDR3 sequence (DNA): TGCAGTGCTAGAGATCATCCCGGCTGGTACTTC. This sequence joins TRBV20-1 and TRBJ2-5; no definite D call. Looked up from germline, CDR1 is DFQATT and CDR2 is SNEGSKA (reference sequence). This CDR3 is 11 amino acids long. Trimming took off 0 bases at V and 13 bases at J, with 12 bases between the two ends.

The sample holds a few counts of this clone. This likely reflects a read error, since a far larger clone is one base away. J is TRBJ2-7 and V is TRBV6-6; D remains unclear. The CDR3 contains 10 residues. V was clipped by 8 bases and J by 3 bases, with 5 bases between them. CDR1 is MNHNY and CDR2 is SVGAGI in the germline V gene (reference sequence). The CDR3 protein is CASGYYEQYF. The CDR3, as DNA: TGTGCCAGCGGGTACTACGAGCAGTACTTC.

The rearrangement joins TRBV6-1 to TRBJ2-7, with 8 bases lining up with TRBD1. CDR3 length: 14 amino acids. V dropped 6 bases and J dropped 2; count of bases not matched to a gene: 6. Germline V gene lookup returns CDR1 MNHNS and CDR2 SASEGT. CDR3 amino acids: CASRGGQGPYEQYF. The CDR3 nucleotides are TGTGCCAGCAGAGGAGGACAGGGACCCTACGAGCAGTACTTC.

This chain uses TRBV11-3 with TRBJ2-7, with 7 bases identical to TRBD2. This CDR3 has 15 amino acids. V trimming: 3 bases; J trimming: 4 bases; junction bases outside the gene matches: 9. CDR1 SGHNT and CDR2 YENEEA come from the germline V gene. DNA for the CDR3: TGTGCCAGCAGCTTCTCAAGCGGGGAATCTTACGAGCAGTACTTC. It yields the protein CASSFSSGESYEQYF.

The genes are TRBV7-2 and TRBJ2-3, with D tentatively TRBD1 (5 bases). V dropped 3 bases and J dropped 6 bases, with 10 bases sitting between them. Per the germline V gene, CDR1 is SGHTA and CDR2 is FQGNSA. The length of the CDR3 is 13 residues. The DNA for the CDR3 is TGTGCCAGCAGCTTTCAGGGTGTGGATACGCAGTATTTT. It yields the protein CASSFQGVDTQYF.

The chain carries TRBV10-3 and TRBJ2-2; 7 bases fit TRBD1. The CDR3 contains 16 residues. J was trimmed by 1 base and V by 3 bases; bases with no gene match: 5. In germline, CDR1 is ENHRY, CDR2 SYGVKD. The CDR3 region has the DNA TGTGCCATCAGTGATTCGAGACAGGGGAACACCGGGGAGCTGTTTTTT. It encodes CAISDSRQGNTGELFF.

This chain's CDR3 is CASSLGTSGLSYEQYF. The DNA of the CDR3 is TGTGCCAGCAGCTTAGGTACTAGCGGGCTCTCCTACGAGCAGTACTTC. This sequence joins TRBV7-6 and TRBJ2-7; 9 bases agree with TRBD2. CDR1 is SGHVS and CDR2 is FNYEAQ in the germline V gene. V dropped 1 base and J dropped 0; count of bases not matched to a gene: 4. This CDR3 comprises 16 residues. Full variable domain (outside the CDR3, taken from reference TRBV7-6 and TRBJ2-7): GAGVSQSPRYKVTKRGQDVALRCDPISGHVSLYWYRQALGQGPEFLTYFNYEAQQDKSGLPNDRFSAERPEGSISTLTIQRTEQRDSAMYRCASSLGTSGLSYEQYFGPGTRLTVT.

J is TRBJ1-3 and V is TRBV2; a possible D gene is TRBD1 (6 bases). This CDR3 comprises 13 residues. The V gene lost 10 bases and the J gene lost 1 base, with 11 bases spanning the gap. Per the germline V gene, CDR1 is SNHLY and CDR2 is FYNNEI. In nucleotides, the CDR3 is TGTGCCAACAGGGTCAAATCTGGAAACACCATATATTTT. Encoded protein: CANRVKSGNTIYF.

The rearrangement joins TRBV18 to TRBJ2-3; TRBD2 aligns across 13 bases. Looked up from germline, CDR1 is KGHSH and CDR2 is LQKENI. V trimming: 4 bases; J trimming: 2 bases; junction bases outside the gene matches: 6. The CDR3 length is 17 residues. CDR3 region: CASSLSGTSGNTDTQYF. The DNA of the CDR3 is TGTGCCAGCTCACTTTCCGGGACTAGCGGGAACACAGATACGCAGTATTTT.

This clone was observed many times. This chain joins TRBV11-2 and TRBJ2-1; 7 nucleotides agree with TRBD1. This CDR3 is 17 amino acids long. The trim removed 1 base at V and 2 bases at J, leaving 8 bases unmatched. The germline gives CDR1 SGHAT, CDR2 FQNNGV. The CDR3 nucleotides read TGTGCCAGCAGCTTAGTAAGGGGGCGCAGGGCCTACAATGAGCAGTTCTTC. This codes for CASSLVRGRRAYNEQFF.

V usage is TRBV10-2 and J usage is TRBJ2-5; D is possibly TRBD1 (6 bases). This CDR3 has 15 residues. Germline V gene sequence: CDR1 WSHSY, CDR2 SAAADI. V was trimmed by 4 bases and J by 7 bases, leaving 19 bases between them. This chain's CDR3 is CASSARGQARGTQYF. The CDR3 bases are TGCGCCAGCAGTGCAAGGGGACAAGCTCGTGGGACCCAGTACTTC.

The gene calls are TRBV5-6 and TRBJ2-1; D unclear. Germline CDR1 is SGHDT and CDR2 is YYEEEE. CDR3 size: 13 residues. V was clipped by 1 base and J by 3 bases, with 5 bases between them. CDR3 nucleotide sequence: TGTGCCAGCAGCTTGTCCGTCTACAATGAGCAGTTCTTC. This codes for CASSLSVYNEQFF.

V usage is TRBV7-3 and J usage is TRBJ2-5; TRBD2 aligns across 11 bases. The junction had 10 bases not matched to a gene; V was cut back by 5 bases and J by 5 bases. Germline loops: CDR1 SGHTA, CDR2 FQGTGA. The length of the CDR3 is 16 residues. The CDR3 protein is CASSPLRSSGRETQYF. The CDR3 DNA reads TGTGCCAGCAGCCCACTCAGATCTAGCGGGAGGGAGACCCAGTACTTC.

The chain joins TRBV5-1 to TRBJ2-2, with 10 positions matching TRBD1. The CDR3 runs 16 residues. Germline-derived CDR1 and CDR2 are SGHRS and YFSETQ. J was trimmed by 6 bases and V by 1 base; bases with no gene match: 6. CDR3 DNA: TGCGCCAGCAGCTTGCAGACAGGGGGCTTATCCGGGGAGCTGTTTTTT. It translates to CASSLQTGGLSGELFF.

The chain links TRBV7-3 to TRBJ2-1, with TRBD2 as a possible D gene (5 bases). The CDR3 has 14 residues. V shed 4 bases and J shed 11 bases, with 18 bases lying between them. The germline CDR1 and CDR2 sequences are SGHTA and FQGTGA. CDR3 in DNA: TGTGCCAGCAGCTCGACTCCCCTTGGGGAGAAGCAGTTCTTC. It specifies CASSSTPLGEKQFF.

This sequence joins TRBV15 and TRBJ1-2; D uncertain. This CDR3 is 17 amino acids long. From germline, CDR1 is LNHNV and CDR2 YYDKDF (reference sequence). Between the trimmed V and J ends, which lost 6 bases and 2 bases, there was a span of 22 bases. The CDR3 reads CATRAMSSSNRNYGYTF. The CDR3 region has the DNA TGTGCCACCAGAGCTATGAGTTCTTCGAATCGGAACTATGGCTACACCTTC.

This CDR3 is CASSLAGTGLNEQFF. The DNA for the CDR3 is TGCGCCAGCAGCTTGGCCGGGACAGGGTTGAATGAGCAGTTCTTC. The rearrangement joins TRBV5-1 to TRBJ2-1, with 9 bases aligning to TRBD1. The germline CDR1 and CDR2 sequences are SGHRS and YFSETQ. J lost 7 bases, V lost 0 bases, and 5 bases had no gene match. The CDR3 runs to 15 residues.

The rearrangement joins TRBV2 to TRBJ1-4; D is ambiguous. The CDR3 runs to 16 residues. Germline V gene data show CDR1 as SNHLY and CDR2 as FYNNEI. Trimming shortened V by 4 bases and J by 3 bases, and 15 bases separated the two germline ends. The DNA of the CDR3 is TGTGCCAGCAGTGTCAATAGGGCCGGGGCTAATGAAAAACTGTTTTTT. Translated: CASSVNRAGANEKLFF.

The rearrangement links TRBV6-6 to TRBJ2-1, with D perhaps TRBD1 (5 bases). The CDR3 loop spans 15 amino acids. Deletions cut 2 bases from V and 5 bases from J, with 13 bases between. In germline, CDR1 is MNHNY, CDR2 SVGAGI (reference sequence). The CDR3 DNA reads TGTGCCAGCAGTTACCAGGGTGGACGGGACAATGAGCAGTTCTTC. It yields the protein CASSYQGGRDNEQFF.

This chain joins TRBV15 and TRBJ2-3; 7 bases match TRBD1. The CDR3 extends over 16 amino acids. With V trimmed by 0 bases and J by 0 bases, 3 bases remained unmatched. Germline assignment: CDR1 LNHNV and CDR2 YYDKDF (reference sequence). This CDR3 is CATSREDRVSTDTQYF. The CDR3 nucleotides read TGTGCCACCAGCAGAGAAGACAGGGTTAGCACAGATACGCAGTATTTT.

In this sample, this clone turned up a few times. The chain joins TRBV5-4 to TRBJ2-2, with 13 positions matching TRBD2. The CDR3 is 16 residues long. CDR1 SGHNT and CDR2 YYREEE come from the germline V gene (reference sequence). The ends lost 4 bases at V and 4 bases at J; junction bases unmatched: 4. Here the CDR3 reads CASSPRTSGSTGELFF. Here the CDR3 DNA reads TGTGCCAGCAGCCCCCGGACTAGCGGGAGCACCGGGGAGCTGTTTTTT.

The chain joins TRBV11-2 to TRBJ2-2; the D is unclear. In germline, CDR1 is SGHAT, CDR2 FQNNGV. The CDR3 is 13 amino acids. V dropped 4 bases and J dropped 7 bases, with 10 bases sitting between them. CDR3 sequence reads: CASSSLARGELFF. DNA for the CDR3: TGTGCCAGCAGCTCCCTTGCGCGCGGGGAGCTGTTTTTT. Combining the CDR3 with reference TRBV11-2 and TRBJ2-2 gives the whole variable domain EAGVAQSPRYKIIEKRQSVAFWCNPISGHATLYWYQQILGQGPKLLIQFQNNGVVDDSQLPKDRFSAERLKGVDSTLKIQPAKLEDSAVYLCASSSLARGELFFGEGSRLTVL.